This TCR beta chain derives from a study of spatial heterogeneity in lung cancer (dated by TCRdb to the late 2010s). In the study overall: More beta-chain than alpha-chain transcripts were consistently detected, likely reflecting higher beta-chain transcript abundance. In the raw uncorrected reads, each unique combination of TCR and UMI appeared on average more than ten times. The study quantitatively compared TCR alpha and beta repertoires across multiple tumor regions, matched nontumor lung and blood in non-small cell lung cancer. The study linked features of the TCR repertoire to counts of nonsynonymous mutations, which were determined by whole-exome sequencing of tumor tissue. Both alpha and beta chains were TCR-sequenced in samples taken at surgery, namely 220 tumor regions, around 70 matched nontumor lung samples and 45 to 60 PBMC samples.

The time point label here, explained by the study, means: sample taken at primary tumor resection. TCR sequencing used whole RNA extracted from tumor and nontumor lung tissue, or from cryopreserved PBMC samples, without cell sorting. The donors were fewer than 90 patients from the lung TRACERx cohort who had early-stage, untreated non-small cell lung cancer. Patients were selected for TCR sequencing only if sufficient RNA was available from at least two tumor regions. Points on this clonotype: There is no known antigen for this receptor. No qualities accompany the bases; no much larger clone lies one base away.

Libraries came from 5' RACE. The instrument was a NextSeq 500. The TCR library protocol attached a unique molecular identifier to each TCR cDNA molecule to allow correction of PCR and sequencing errors. The authors' analysis ran thus. TCR identification, UMI-based error correction and CDR3 extraction were all carried out with Decombinator tools. Expanded TCRs were defined as those above a frequency of 2 per 1,000, corresponding to the top 1% of the tumor frequency distribution. Each repertoire was subsampled 100 times to 5,000 TCRs, after which Renyi diversity was computed with the R vegan package. CDR3 similarity networks were built from amino acid triplet string-kernel similarity, with CDR3s being connected when pairwise similarity was above 0.82. TCRdb applied fastp at Q25 and MiXCR to the public reads, then kept only in-frame beta chains. Under each unique CDR3 protein, matching rows form one entry showing the most common genes and DNA. In this record, the V and J calls reflect TCRdb's handling and not the investigators' own analysis. The table for this sample lists about 85,000 distinct CDR3 sequences; 15% to 25% of them were counted only once. The ten largest clones add up to approximately 5.6% of the sample.

Points the paper makes about the study in general: Ubiquitous expanded tumor TCRs were detected in blood more often at tumor resection than at routine follow-up. Confirming at a functional level the hypothesis that regional TCRs recognize regional mutations was considered to require additional single-cell paired TCR alpha and beta sequencing.

The cysteine opens and the phenylalanine closes a CDR3 of 15 amino acids. The kept DNA is CDR3 alone, 45 bases in frame from the first base. Trimming takes 0 bases from V and 4 bases from J, and the germline ends sit 10 bases apart. The germline V gene encodes CDR1 SGHRS and CDR2 YFSETQ. The material was PBMCs, obtained at surgery. This TCR derives from a male donor with early-stage non-small cell lung cancer. This chain is built from TRBV5-1 and TRBJ2-2; the D gene is perhaps TRBD1 or TRBD2, as each covers 5 bases. The CDR3 amino acid sequence is: CASSLGAGTTGELFF. In nucleotide form, the sequence is TGCGCCAGCAGCTTGGGGGCAGGGACCACCGGGGAGCTGTTTTTT.